This is a list of T cell receptor beta chains from one sample in a study of T cells in Graves' hyperthyroidism and ophthalmopathy. TCRdb itself ran the multiplex PCR reads through MiXCR, one entry per CDR3 protein. The repertoire holds 93,000 or so distinct CDR3 sequences, roughly 50% seen once, with approximately 24% in the top ten. The sample was blood. These receptors were obtained from a man aged 35-49 years with Graves' hyperthyroidism. The CDR3 runs from the conserved cysteine through the conserved F or W. The order of the fields is D gene, clone size, J gene, CDR3 length, V gene, CDR3 DNA, CDR3 protein. D genes are given only for firm matches. A row's size may be missing; if present it is once, few, many or a size class.

TRBD1,many,TRBJ1-4,15,TRBV6-5,TGTGCCAGCAGCTCTACCGGGACAGGGGATGAAAAACTGTTTTTT,CASSSTGTGDEKLFF
.,many,TRBJ1-1,15,TRBV19,TGTGCCAGTAGTATAGCTCGCACCTCGAACACTGAAGCTTTCTTT,CASSIARTSNTEAFF
TRBD1,.,TRBJ2-5,15,TRBV4-1,TGCGCCAGCAGCCCGCCCGGTGACAGGGCGTGGGACCAGTACTTC,CASSPPGDRAWDQYF
.,.,TRBJ2-3,12,TRBV29-1,TGCAGCGTCGGGCCAGGGACAGATACGCAGTATTTT,CSVGPGTDTQYF
.,few,TRBJ1-2,15,TRBV28,TGTGCCAGCAGTCCCTCACCTCTAGAGGACTATGGCTACACCTTC,CASSPSPLEDYGYTF
.,many,TRBJ2-1,15,TRBV2,TGTGCCAGCAGTGACATCCTTCCCTCCTACAATGAGCAGTTCTTC,CASSDILPSYNEQFF
.,.,TRBJ2-1,15,TRBV5-2,TGTGCCAGCAGCCTACCGACTATCTCTTACAATGAGCAGTTCTTC,CASSLPTISYNEQFF
.,once,TRBJ1-1,13,TRBV20-1,TGCAGTGCTAGGACTAGCGGGGTCCTGGCTGCTTTCTTT,CSARTSGVLAAFF
.,many,TRBJ2-7,13,TRBV25-1,TGTGCCAGCAGTTATGGAGGGACCTACGAGCAGTACTTC,CASSYGGTYEQYF
.,once,TRBJ2-3,14,TRBV18,TGTGCCAGCTCACCGAATCTGTCGGAAGATACGCAGTATTTT,CASSPNLSEDTQYF
TRBD1,.,TRBJ1-1,15,TRBV28,TGTGCCAGCAGACGGACAGGGGCGGTGAACACTGAAGCTTTCTTT,CASRRTGAVNTEAFF
TRBD2,few,TRBJ2-3,13,TRBV24-1,TGTGCCACCAGCGGGAGGCTCACAGATACGCAGTATTTT,CATSGRLTDTQYF
.,many,TRBJ1-6,14,TRBV5-1,TGCGCCAGCACCCTAGCGGGAGTTGGATCACCCCTCCACTTT,CASTLAGVGSPLHF
.,many,TRBJ2-1,14,TRBV6-5,TGTGCCAGCAGCCCGGACACGTGGGTCTATGAGCAGTTCTTC,CASSPDTWVYEQFF
TRBD1,many,TRBJ1-5,14,TRBV19,TGTGCCAGCAGTGGGGACAGGTGGCAACCGCCCCAGCATTTT,CASSGDRWQPPQHF
.,.,TRBJ2-7,11,TRBV30,TGTGCCTGGAGTAGCGGCTACGAGCAGTACTTC,CAWSSGYEQYF
.,many,TRBJ1-4,15,TRBV19,TGTGCCAGTAGTCCCCCGGGGACAACTAATGAAAAACTGTTTTTT,CASSPPGTTNEKLFF
TRBD2,few,TRBJ2-1,16,TRBV4-1,TGCGCCAGCAGCCAAGGGGGGGGTCCCAATTCCGAAGAGCAGTTCTTC,CASSQGGGPNSEEQFF
.,many,TRBJ2-5,13,TRBV19,TGTGCCAGTAGTATCCAGGACCAAGAGACCCAGTACTTC,CASSIQDQETQYF
.,once,TRBJ1-6,13,TRBV20-1,TGCAGTGCTAGGGGGGGGGCTAGTTCACCCCTCCACTTT,CSARGGASSPLHF
.,.,TRBJ2-7,15,TRBV19,TGTGCCAGTAGTATAAAGGGCGGAGGCTCCTACGAGCAGTACTTC,CASSIKGGGSYEQYF
.,.,TRBJ2-3,12,TRBV29-1,TGCAGCGTTGAAGGGAGGGGGCTAGCGCAGTATTTT,CSVEGRGLAQYF
.,many,TRBJ1-2,12,TRBV2,TGTGCCAGCAGTGGACAGTACTATGGCTACACCTTC,CASSGQYYGYTF
TRBD2,many,TRBJ2-3,14,TRBV29-1,TGCAGCGTTAGTCCTAGCGGGAGCGGAGATACGCAGTATTTT,CSVSPSGSGDTQYF
.,.,TRBJ1-5,16,TRBV2,TGTGCCAGCAGTTCGTTTAAGCACACCCCTGTAAGGCCCCAGCATTTT,CASSSFKHTPVRPQHF
.,.,TRBJ1-1,14,TRBV18,TGTGCCAGCTCACCACTGGAAGGGGCCACTGAAGCTTTCTTT,CASSPLEGATEAFF
TRBD1,few,TRBJ2-7,17,TRBV28,TGTGCCAGCATCTCGGGCCCCGCGGACAGGTCCGGCTACGAGCAGTACTTC,CASISGPADRSGYEQYF
TRBD2,.,TRBJ2-1,15,TRBV10-3,TGTGCCAGCTCCACCATACTAGCGGATTACAATGAGCAGTTCTTC,CASSTILADYNEQFF
.,few,TRBJ2-1,13,TRBV3-1,TGTGCCAGCAGCCAAGATGAAGGGAGATTTCAGTTCTTC,CASSQDEGRFQFF
.,many,TRBJ2-2,16,TRBV20-1,TGCAGTGCTCCAAACTACGGACAGATGAACACCGGGGAGCTGTTTTTT,CSAPNYGQMNTGELFF
.,many,TRBJ2-4,13,TRBV2,TGTGCCAGCAGTGACAGGGGGGGAAACATTCAGTACTTC,CASSDRGGNIQYF
TRBD2,many,TRBJ2-5,17,TRBV29-1,TGCAGCGTGGCAGGGGCGAGCGGGAGGTTATATGGGGAGACCCAGTACTTC,CSVAGASGRLYGETQYF
.,.,TRBJ2-7,16,TRBV15,TGTGCCACCAGCAGAGATCGGGGCTCCTCCTCCTACGAGCAGTACTTC,CATSRDRGSSSYEQYF
.,.,TRBJ1-2,13,TRBV7-2,TGTGCCAGCAGCTTAAGCGGGGACTATGGCTACACCTTC,CASSLSGDYGYTF
TRBD1,.,TRBJ1-2,14,TRBV2,TGTGCCAGCAGGGACAGGGAGGGGGCAGGTGGCTACACCTTC,CASRDREGAGGYTF
.,many,TRBJ2-7,11,TRBV6-5,TGTGCCAGCAGTTACGGCCGGGAGCAGTACTTC,CASSYGREQYF
TRBD1,.,TRBJ2-7,13,TRBV12-3/TRBV12-4,TGTGCCAGCAGTTTGGGGACAGGGGGCGAGCAGTACTTC,CASSLGTGGEQYF
.,.,TRBJ1-5,10,TRBV7-9,TGCGCCACCACCCCGGAGACCCAGCATTTT,CATTPETQHF
.,many,TRBJ2-1,15,TRBV29-1,TGCAGCGTTGAAGATCGGCCAGCGGAGGTAGATGAGCAGTTCTTC,CSVEDRPAEVDEQFF
TRBD1,many,TRBJ1-1,17,TRBV20-1,TGCAGTCCCAGATCCGGGACAGGGAGGCCAGAGAACACTGAAGCTTTCTTT,CSPRSGTGRPENTEAFF
TRBD1,.,TRBJ1-5,14,TRBV7-9,TGTGCCAGCAGCTCGCGACAGGGGGGACAGCCCCAGCATTTT,CASSSRQGGQPQHF
.,many,TRBJ1-5,14,TRBV19,TGTGCCAGTAGCCTCGGGAGGGACAATCAGCCCCAGCATTTT,CASSLGRDNQPQHF
.,.,TRBJ2-2,14,TRBV18,TGTGCCAGCTCACCACCGAAAAACACCGGGGAGCTGTTTTTT,CASSPPKNTGELFF
TRBD1,.,TRBJ2-7,12,TRBV20-1,TGCAGTGTCCCGGACAGGGGGTACGAGCAGTACTTC,CSVPDRGYEQYF
.,many,TRBJ1-3,14,TRBV29-1,TGCAGCGTTGAAGCAACCAGGGGTGGAAACACCATATATTTT,CSVEATRGGNTIYF
.,.,TRBJ2-1,14,TRBV9,TGTGCCAGCAGCGTAGACTTATCCTACGATAAGCAGTTCTTC,CASSVDLSYDKQFF
.,few,TRBJ1-1,14,TRBV6-2/TRBV6-3,TGTGCCAGCAGTTACTCGACGGACTACACTGAAGCTTTCTTT,CASSYSTDYTEAFF
TRBD1,.,TRBJ1-5,15,TRBV19,TGTGCCAGTCCCTCAACGACAGGGGGCAATCAGCCCCAGCATTTT,CASPSTTGGNQPQHF
TRBD2,.,TRBJ2-3,12,TRBV25-1,TGTGCCAGCAAGGGAGGGCAAGATACGCAGTATTTT,CASKGGQDTQYF
.,.,TRBJ1-5,15,TRBV6-1,TGTGCCAGCAGCGCTTCGACGGGTTCCCAAGAGACCCAGCATTTT,CASSASTGSQETQHF
TRBD1,many,TRBJ1-1,16,TRBV14,TGTGCCAGCAGCCAAGAAGGGACAGGCGTGAACACTGAAGCTTTCTTT,CASSQEGTGVNTEAFF
TRBD2,.,TRBJ2-1,14,TRBV5-1,TGTGCCAGCAGCTTGGGACTAGCGGGCAATGAGCAGTTCTTC,CASSLGLAGNEQFF